The following is a T cell receptor (beta chain) sequence with its context. Reverse transcribing all isolated RNA meant expressed TCRB transcripts were sequenced. An average of approximately 4 million reads was obtained for naive, central memory and regulatory T cell samples. Produced via immunoSEQ multiplex PCR; TCRdb's table is partial and in-frame only. This sample carries hundreds of thousands of clones, about 70% of them seen once, and the ten largest clones take 0.053%. CDR3 size: 14 residues. V gave up 3 bases and J gave up 3 bases, with 14 bases separating them. The germline CDR1 and CDR2 sequences are GTSNPN and SVGIG (reference sequence). These data come from a study of beta chain features in type 1 diabetes. Background on the study: Age, gender and cell yields were similar between patients and healthy donors.

This receptor was identified in a young man in good health. V gene TRBV30 combines with J gene TRBJ1-1; D not certain. The source material was naive CD4+ T cells from blood. CDR3 coding DNA: TGTGCCTGGAGCCTCGGACGTACAGACACTGAAGCTTTCTTT. Translating gives CAWSLGRTDTEAFF.